A selection of T cell receptor beta chains follows, all from one sample in a study of T cell repertoires in cytomegalovirus infection. The antigens for these receptors are not known. TCRdb called the reads again in MiXCR, with one record for every CDR3 protein. The table lists fewer than 650,000 distinct CDR3 sequences, approximately 40% of them singletons. The sample in question was cultured PBMCs, obtained from culture after CMV antigen stimulation. Every receptor here comes from a human donor in good health (CMV status not recorded). Some clones in this sample may be carry-over from other donors' samples. CDR3s include the opening cysteine and the closing phenylalanine or tryptophan. D genes are given only for firm matches. Some rows mark clone size as missing; the rest say once, few, many or name a class of expanded clone.

cdr3_aa cdr3_nt j_call clone_size v_call d_call
CSATRLAGSTDTQYF TGCAGTGCTACTCGACTAGCGGGGAGCACAGATACGCAGTATTTT TRBJ2-3 few TRBV20-1 TRBD2
CASSDISPQETQYF TGCGCCAGCAGCGACATATCCCCACAAGAGACCCAGTACTTC TRBJ2-5 - TRBV10-2 -
CASSFEGADRYTF TGTGCCAGCAGCTTCGAGGGAGCCGATCGCTACACCTTC TRBJ1-2 - TRBV5-4 -
CASSISQLNEQFF TGTGCCAGTAGTATTTCCCAGCTCAATGAGCAGTTCTTC TRBJ2-1 few TRBV19 -
CASSEWLTNEKLFF TGTGCCAGCAGTGAATGGCTGACTAATGAAAAACTGTTTTTT TRBJ1-4 - TRBV6-1 -
CASSAGQRGEAFF TGTGCCAGCAGCGCGGGACAGAGAGGTGAAGCTTTCTTT TRBJ1-1 few TRBV7-6 TRBD1
CSARGGIGNQPQHF TGCAGTGCTAGGGGAGGGATAGGCAATCAGCCCCAGCATTTT TRBJ1-5 - TRBV20-1 -
CASSIRAGLAGNEQFF TGTGCCAGTAGTATTAGGGCTGGTCTAGCTGGTAATGAGCAGTTCTTC TRBJ2-1 - TRBV19 -
CASSPNRAGQPQHF TGTGCCAGCAGTCCAAACAGGGCTGGGCAGCCCCAGCATTTT TRBJ1-5 few TRBV12-3/TRBV12-4 -
CASSPRGMGTGSQYF TGTGCCAGCAGCCCCAGAGGGATGGGGACTGGGAGCCAGTACTTC TRBJ2-5 few TRBV7-6 -
CASSSGTGAFF TGTGCCAGCAGCTCCGGGACAGGGGCTTTCTTT TRBJ1-1 - TRBV7-4 TRBD1
CASSASDGYEQYF TGTGCCAGTTCTGCTAGCGATGGGTACGAGCAGTACTTC TRBJ2-7 few TRBV19 -
CASGIFLGGPTEAFF TGTGCCAGCGGAATTTTCCTAGGGGGGCCCACTGAAGCTTTCTTT TRBJ1-1 few TRBV12-3/TRBV12-4 -
CASSLGGYRGLGYEQYF TGTGCCAGCAGCTTAGGGGGCTACAGGGGATTGGGTTACGAGCAGTACTTC TRBJ2-7 - TRBV7-6 TRBD1
CASSPIMVETQYF TGTGCCAGCAGTCCCATAATGGTGGAGACCCAGTACTTC TRBJ2-5 - TRBV7-6 -
CASRTRAGGETQYF TGTGCCAGCAGAACCAGGGCGGGCGGGGAGACCCAGTACTTC TRBJ2-5 few TRBV6-5 -
CASRVTGGIYGYTF TGTGCCAGCAGGGTAACAGGGGGCATCTATGGCTACACCTTC TRBJ1-2 few TRBV7-2 TRBD1
CSAPERDTGELFF TGCAGTGCTCCAGAGCGAGACACCGGGGAGCTGTTTTTT TRBJ2-2 - TRBV20-1 -
CASSLEGSGTEAFF TGCGCCAGCAGCTTGGAAGGAAGCGGGACTGAAGCTTTCTTT TRBJ1-1 - TRBV5-1 -
CASSARDGNSNQPQHF TGTGCCAGCAGTGCACGGGATGGGAATAGCAATCAGCCCCAGCATTTT TRBJ1-5 few TRBV25-1 -
CASSQGLPGETQYF TGTGCCAGCAGCCAAGGACTTCCGGGGGAGACCCAGTACTTC TRBJ2-5 - TRBV4-2 -
CASSALTGGETQYF TGTGCCAGCAGCGCCCTGACGGGAGGGGAGACCCAGTACTTC TRBJ2-5 few TRBV7-8 TRBD2
CSASLVGSPLHF TGCAGTGCTAGCCTAGTTGGTTCACCCCTCCACTTT TRBJ1-6 few TRBV20-1 -
CASSLSNGGGPLHF TGTGCCAGCAGTTTGAGTAATGGAGGGGGCCCCCTCCACTTT TRBJ1-6 - TRBV12-3/TRBV12-4 TRBD1
CASSLAWTGRSNTEAFF TGTGCCAGCAGCTTAGCGTGGACAGGGAGGTCGAACACTGAAGCTTTCTTT TRBJ1-1 - TRBV7-6 TRBD1
CASSFQGTGEQYF TGTGCCAGCAGCTTTCAGGGGACCGGCGAGCAGTACTTC TRBJ2-7 - TRBV7-9 -
CASSLVSSAGNQPQHF TGTGCCAGCAGCTTAGTGAGTTCCGCGGGCAATCAGCCCCAGCATTTT TRBJ1-5 - TRBV7-2 -
CASSLDAGGGGYTF TGTGCCAGCAGCTTAGATGCGGGGGGTGGTGGCTACACCTTC TRBJ1-2 - TRBV7-6 -
CASSLASGNHQPQHF TGTGCCAGCAGCTTAGCCTCGGGAAACCATCAGCCCCAGCATTTT TRBJ1-5 many TRBV7-2 -
CSAKAGPGEQYF TGCAGTGCAAAGGCCGGTCCCGGCGAGCAGTACTTC TRBJ2-7 - TRBV20-1 -
CASSLGAGVGGNTIYF TGTGCCAGCAGTTTAGGGGCAGGAGTCGGTGGAAACACCATATATTTT TRBJ1-3 - TRBV28 -
CASSAGDRVRTEAFF TGTGCCAGCAGTGCAGGGGATCGAGTTAGAACTGAAGCTTTCTTT TRBJ1-1 - TRBV27 -
CSAYIPGPIYEQYF TGCAGCGCATATATACCGGGACCCATTTACGAGCAGTACTTC TRBJ2-7 - TRBV29-1 -
CASSSLPLGVDQPQHF TGTGCCAGCAGTTCCCTACCATTGGGGGTCGATCAGCCCCAGCATTTT TRBJ1-5 - TRBV6-6 -
CASSLAAFSRGTDTQYF TGTGCCAGCAGCTTAGCAGCTTTTAGCCGGGGTACAGATACGCAGTATTTT TRBJ2-3 few TRBV7-9 -
CASRGRAYQETQYF TGTGCCAGTAGGGGAAGGGCCTACCAAGAGACCCAGTACTTC TRBJ2-5 - TRBV19 -
CASSLPPGLAQSYNEQFF TGTGCCAGCAGCCTCCCCCCGGGACTAGCGCAATCCTACAATGAGCAGTTCTTC TRBJ2-1 few TRBV5-4 TRBD2
CASSPDSFSYEQYF TGTGCCAGCAGCCCGGACAGTTTTTCCTACGAGCAGTACTTC TRBJ2-7 - TRBV12-3/TRBV12-4 -
CSARGDSSTDTQYF TGCAGTGCTAGGGGGGACTCGAGCACAGATACGCAGTATTTT TRBJ2-3 - TRBV20-1 -
CASSLLAGGPSYEQYF TGTGCCAGCAGTCTACTAGCGGGAGGGCCCTCTTACGAGCAGTACTTC TRBJ2-7 few TRBV6-2/TRBV6-3 TRBD2
CASSPAPAFF TGTGCCAGCAGCCCCGCACCAGCTTTCTTT TRBJ1-1 - TRBV7-9 -
CASSPSREETQYF TGTGCCAGCAGCCCCTCCCGAGAGGAGACCCAGTACTTC TRBJ2-5 few TRBV11-2 -
CRAPGTLNTEAFF TGCAGGGCCCCGGGGACACTGAACACTGAAGCTTTCTTT TRBJ1-1 - TRBV20-1 -
CASSHYSSTDTQYF TGTGCCAGCAGCCACTACTCTAGCACAGATACGCAGTATTTT TRBJ2-3 - TRBV7-4 -
CASSLMGLGDGQYF TGTGCCAGCAGCTTAATGGGGCTGGGGGACGGGCAGTACTTC TRBJ2-7 - TRBV7-2 -
CATSREGRRDTDTQYF TGTGCCACCAGCAGGGAAGGGCGCAGGGACACAGATACGCAGTATTTT TRBJ2-3 - TRBV15 -
CASSFRGPYGYTF TGTGCCAGCAGTTTCCGGGGTCCCTATGGCTACACCTTC TRBJ1-2 few TRBV12-3/TRBV12-4 -
CASSHFQGVRPTEAFF TGTGCCAGCAGTCACTTCCAGGGTGTCAGGCCCACTGAAGCTTTCTTT TRBJ1-1 - TRBV6-6 -
CAISERPGSDNSPLHF TGTGCCATCAGTGAGCGCCCAGGGAGTGACAATTCACCCCTCCACTTT TRBJ1-6 - TRBV10-3 -
CASSPDNYNEQFF TGTGCCAGCAGTCCGGACAACTACAATGAGCAGTTCTTC TRBJ2-1 few TRBV7-8 -
CAISESTRGRPPGELFF TGTGCCATCAGTGAGTCGACCAGGGGCCGACCCCCCGGGGAGCTGTTTTTT TRBJ2-2 - TRBV10-3 -
CASNPGGDEQFF TGTGCCAGCAACCCCGGAGGCGATGAGCAGTTCTTC TRBJ2-1 - TRBV6-7 -
CASNLFPGQSTDTQYF TGCGCCAGCAACCTTTTTCCCGGACAGAGCACAGATACGCAGTATTTT TRBJ2-3 - TRBV4-1 -
CSARPWERENYEQYF TGCAGTGCTAGACCCTGGGAGCGGGAGAATTACGAGCAGTACTTC TRBJ2-7 few TRBV20-1 TRBD2
CASSLRSGSGTDTQYF TGTGCCAGCAGCCTCCGGTCGGGCAGTGGGACAGATACGCAGTATTTT TRBJ2-3 - TRBV7-2 -